One sample yielded the 30 T cell receptor delta chains listed below, sequenced in a study of Vδ1+ human thymocytes. Study conclusions and caveats: Thymic TRG and TRD repertoires appeared highly polyclonal.

These receptors have no identified antigens. RNA was extracted from the cells and then reverse transcribed. Multiplex PCR used pooled V-gene forward primers and a constant-region reverse primer to amplify CDR3s. TCRdb re-called the multiplex PCR reads with CATT. Of over 65,000 delta-chain clones in the sample, approximately 37% were seen once. Sequenced material: Vdelta1+ gamma-delta thymocytes from the thymus. Subset of the sample: FACS-sorted CD3+ TCRalphabeta- TCRVdelta1+ TCRVdelta2- thymocytes. The receptors derive from a boy in the first two years of life who had congenital heart surgery.

The chain employs TRDV1 and TRDJ1, with D perhaps matching TRDD3 (5 bases). V shed 1 base and J shed 0 bases, with 12 bases lying between them. The CDR3 contains 16 residues. Germline CDR1 reads TSWWSYY; CDR2 reads QGS. CDR3 DNA: TGTGCTCTTGGGGAACAGAGGGGACCGTACACCGATAAACTCATCTTT. It yields the protein CALGEQRGPYTDKLIF.

This rearrangement joins TRDV1 to TRDJ1, with 12 positions matching TRDD3. The CDR3 has 25 residues. J gave up 0 bases and V 1 base, and 27 bases lay outside the gene matches. CDR1 is TSWWSYY, CDR2 QGS, per germline. The chain's CDR3 is CALGEPSPTVTDYWGILMDTDKLIF. The CDR3 DNA is TGTGCTCTTGGGGAACCGTCTCCTACTGTAACAGATTACTGGGGGATACTGATGGACACCGATAAACTCATCTTT.

This clone was seen more than once but under ten times. This chain connects TRDV1 to TRDJ1, with TRDD3 matching 7 bases. CDR1 is TSWWSYY and CDR2 is QGS in the germline V gene. The length of the CDR3 is 20 residues. V gave up 1 base and J gave up 3 bases; unmatched junction bases: 20. This CDR3 reads CALGERSVLPAGDRPDKLIF. The CDR3 DNA reads TGTGCTCTTGGGGAACGGTCGGTCCTCCCAGCTGGGGATAGGCCCGATAAACTCATCTTT.

The chain joins TRDV1 to TRDJ1, with D tentatively TRDD3 (6 bases). This CDR3 is 15 amino acids long. In germline, CDR1 is TSWWSYY, CDR2 QGS. V was shortened by 4 bases and J by 2 bases, with 14 bases between the two germline ends. The CDR3 coding sequence is TGTGCTCTTGGGGGGCTCCTTCTGGGGACCGATAAACTCATCTTT. It translates to CALGGLLLGTDKLIF.

This clone came up a few times. J is TRDJ1 and V is TRDV1, with 8 bases aligning to TRDD3. The CDR3 consists of 18 residues. V lost 3 bases and J lost 0; bases outside the gene matches: 12. Germline assignment: CDR1 TSWWSYY and CDR2 QGS. The CDR3 DNA is TGTGCTCTTGGGGACTCGTACTGGGGGTCGTCGTACACCGATAAACTCATCTTT. Encoded protein: CALGDSYWGSSYTDKLIF.

The chain is built from TRDV2 and TRDJ1; D not resolved. V was clipped by 0 bases and J by 0 bases, with 16 bases between them. The CDR3 has 17 residues. Germline-derived CDR1 and CDR2 are GEAIGNYY and EKD. CDR3 in amino acids: CACDTLKVLINTDKLIF. CDR3 DNA: TGTGCCTGTGACACCTTAAAAGTACTGATAAACACCGATAAACTCATCTTT.

This clone has more than one count but fewer than ten. This chain joins TRDV1 and TRDJ1; 8 bases are a match to TRDD3. Germline assignment: CDR1 TSWWSYY and CDR2 QGS. Trimming removed 2 bases from V and 1 base from J; junction bases left unmatched: 27. This CDR3 spans 23 amino acids. The CDR3 loop reads CALGERCVRGSVLGAVLTDKLIF. The CDR3 DNA reads TGTGCTCTTGGGGAAAGATGTGTAAGGGGAAGTGTACTGGGGGCCGTCCTCACCGATAAACTCATCTTT.

The gene calls are TRDV1 and TRDJ1; 7 bases are a match to TRDD2. This CDR3 is built from 21 residues. The V and J ends lost 0 bases and 0 bases, in that order; junction bases with no gene match: 19. The V gene's germline CDR1 is TSWWSYY and CDR2 QGS. CDR3 nucleotide sequence: TGTGCTCTTGGGGAACTAGTGTTTCCTACGTTACTGAGGATGCACACCGATAAACTCATCTTT. Residues: CALGELVFPTLLRMHTDKLIF.

This clone was picked up a small number of times. This chain uses TRDV1 with TRDJ1; 8 bases fit TRDD3. Germline V CDR1 and CDR2: TSWWSYY, QGS. V shed 2 bases, J shed 0 bases, and the junction held 26 bases outside the gene matches. The CDR3 runs to 23 residues. The CDR3 here is CALGENSSYGPGGPCENTDKLIF. The CDR3 DNA sequence: TGTGCTCTTGGGGAAAATTCCTCCTATGGTCCTGGGGGACCCTGCGAAAACACCGATAAACTCATCTTT.

The chain couples TRDV2 to TRDJ1; 7 bases align to TRDD3. Per the germline V gene, CDR1 is GEAIGNYY and CDR2 is EKD. The CDR3 has 16 amino acids. The V segment lost 6 bases and the J segment 0 bases; nucleotides outside the gene matches: 12. The CDR3 loop reads CACRGLGDSYTDKLIF. CDR3 coding DNA: TGTGCCTGTAGAGGTTTGGGGGACTCGTACACCGATAAACTCATCTTT.

The genes are TRDV1 and TRDJ1, with 12 nucleotides matching TRDD3. The CDR3 sequence is 20 residues long. Germline CDR1 and CDR2: TSWWSYY and QGS. V lost 3 bases, J lost 10 bases, and 24 bases stayed unmatched. CDR3 residues: CALGEPPSYVYWGILGRLIF. Here the CDR3 DNA reads TGTGCTCTTGGGGAGCCGCCTTCCTACGTTTACTGGGGGATACTCGGTCGACTCATCTTT.

The chain recombines TRDV1 with TRDJ1; the D is unclear. The CDR3 has 18 residues. V dropped 2 bases and J dropped 0 bases, with 19 bases sitting between them. CDR1 TSWWSYY and CDR2 QGS come from the germline V gene. The CDR3 DNA reads as TGTGCTCTTGGGGAAAAGGCCCGAGGGAACGCGTACACCGATAAACTCATCTTT. Encoded protein: CALGEKARGNAYTDKLIF.

The rearrangement joins TRDV1 to TRDJ1; the D is unclear. V was cut by 5 bases and J by 5 bases, with 15 bases left in between. The V gene's germline CDR1 is TSWWSYY and CDR2 QGS. CDR3 size: 14 residues. The CDR3 region has the DNA TGTGCTCTTGGGTCCCGGGGCTGGCGGGATAAACTCATCTTT. Protein: CALGSRGWRDKLIF.

This chain joins TRDV2 and TRDJ1; weak D call: TRDD3 (6 bases). The ends were cut back, 1 base at V and 0 bases at J, with 14 bases in the middle. The CDR3 extends over 16 amino acids. Germline-derived CDR1 and CDR2 are GEAIGNYY and EKD. CDR3 sequence reads: CACDTWGLTYTDKLIF. Written as DNA, the CDR3 is TGTGCCTGTGACACTTGGGGGTTAACCTACACCGATAAACTCATCTTT.

The chain has TRDV3 and TRDJ1, with TRDD3 matching 12 bases. The germline V gene has CDR1 TVYSNPD and CDR2 GDNSRS (reference sequence). The CDR3 loop spans 19 amino acids. The J segment lost 0 bases and the V segment lost 2 bases, leaving 16 bases of the junction unmatched. CDR3 residues: CAFFLREDWGIQHTDKLIF. In nucleotides, the CDR3 is TGTGCCTTTTTCCTACGGGAGGACTGGGGGATACAACACACCGATAAACTCATCTTT.

This clone was observed a handful of times. V usage is TRDV1 and J usage is TRDJ1; 7 nucleotides agree with TRDD3. This CDR3 spans 20 amino acids. V was pared by 0 bases and J by 3 bases, with 19 bases of the junction left unmatched. Per germline, CDR1 TSWWSYY and CDR2 QGS. DNA for the CDR3: TGTGCTCTTGGGGAACTGGAGTCTCTCGGGCAACTGGGGTGGGCCGATAAACTCATCTTT. Its protein product is CALGELESLGQLGWADKLIF.

This sequence joins TRDV1 and TRDJ1, with a possible D match to TRDD3 (5 bases). V lost 1 base and J lost 0, with 15 bases in between. CDR3 length equals 17 residues. Germline CDR1 and CDR2: TSWWSYY and QGS. This CDR3 reads CALGEPQCGIYTDKLIF. CDR3 sequence (DNA): TGTGCTCTTGGGGAACCCCAATGTGGGATTTACACCGATAAACTCATCTTT.

A note on this clone: Additional DNA sequences in this sample encode the identical CDR3. The V and J genes are TRDV1 and TRDJ1; TRDD3 aligns across 8 bases. This CDR3 has 21 residues. J lost 0 bases, V lost 3 bases, and 21 bases had no gene match. Per germline, CDR1 TSWWSYY and CDR2 QGS. CDR3: CALGDPPRGIRLDRYTDKLIF. The DNA of the CDR3 is TGTGCTCTTGGGGATCCTCCTCGTGGGATACGCCTCGACCGGTACACCGATAAACTCATCTTT.

V and J are TRDV1 and TRDJ1, with 10 bases matching TRDD3. The V and J ends lost 1 base and 1 base, in that order; junction bases with no gene match: 21. Germline-derived CDR1 and CDR2 are TSWWSYY and QGS. The CDR3 loop spans 22 amino acids. The CDR3 spells CALGERTGLAQVLGDVTDKLIF. In DNA, the CDR3 is TGTGCTCTTGGGGAACGCACGGGCCTAGCCCAAGTACTGGGGGATGTCACCGATAAACTCATCTTT.

The chain couples TRDV1 to TRDJ1; 13 bases fit TRDD3. Germline values: CDR1 TSWWSYY, CDR2 QGS. The V gene end was trimmed by 1 base and the J gene end by 12 bases; junction bases not matched to a gene: 17. This CDR3 has 18 residues. Written as DNA, the CDR3 is TGTGCTCTTGGGGAACCGTTTCCGGACTGGGGGATACGCGTCGGGGTCATCTTT. Amino acids: CALGEPFPDWGIRVGVIF.

The J gene is TRDJ1, the V gene TRDV1; a possible D gene is TRDD3 (6 bases). There are 22 residues in the CDR3. V shed 0 bases and J shed 0 bases, with 29 bases lying between them. Germline V gene sequence: CDR1 TSWWSYY, CDR2 QGS. DNA for the CDR3: TGTGCTCTTGGGGAACTAGAGGGTGAATTCCCAACCCTGGGGATTCACACCGATAAACTCATCTTT. Protein product: CALGELEGEFPTLGIHTDKLIF.

V gene TRDV1 combines with J gene TRDJ1; D gene unclear. V gave up 4 bases and J gave up 10 bases, with 16 bases separating them. Looked up from germline, CDR1 is TSWWSYY and CDR2 is QGS. CDR3 length: 13 amino acids. The CDR3 loop reads CALGGNVQGRLIF. CDR3 coding DNA: TGTGCTCTTGGGGGGAACGTGCAGGGAAGACTCATCTTT.

The chain carries TRDV1 and TRDJ1; TRDD3 matches at 8 bases. Trimming at V came to 1 base and at J to 0 bases, leaving 16 bases not matched to a gene. CDR1 is TSWWSYY and CDR2 is QGS in the germline V gene. The CDR3 is made up of 20 amino acids. The CDR3 DNA reads as TGTGCTCTTGGGGAACCCCTCCTACCCTGGGGATACCCAGACACCGATAAACTCATCTTT. This encodes CALGEPLLPWGYPDTDKLIF.

The chain couples TRDV1 to TRDJ1, with 9 bases lining up with TRDD2. This CDR3 comprises 20 residues. V lost 0 bases and J lost 4; bases outside the gene matches: 18. The germline CDR1 and CDR2 sequences are TSWWSYY and QGS. The DNA of the CDR3 is TGTGCTCTTGGGGAACTCTCAAGCCTTCCTACGGGGATAGGGCGCGATAAACTCATCTTT. This codes for CALGELSSLPTGIGRDKLIF.

The chain joins TRDV1 to TRDJ1, with D uncertain. CDR3 length: 20 amino acids. The V and J ends lost 1 base and 0 bases respectively, with 24 bases between them. Germline V gene sequence: CDR1 TSWWSYY, CDR2 QGS. As DNA, the CDR3 is TGTGCTCTTGGGGAACCCCTAATGAGGGAACTATCCCCTTACACCGATAAACTCATCTTT. Translation gives CALGEPLMRELSPYTDKLIF.

This clone was seen only a few times. This rearrangement joins TRDV1 to TRDJ1, with TRDD3 matching 8 bases. Germline V lookup: CDR1 TSWWSYY, CDR2 QGS. The trim removed 1 base at V and 0 bases at J, leaving 16 bases unmatched. This CDR3 contains 20 residues. The CDR3 region is CALGERTTIVLGVDTDKLIF. CDR3 bases: TGTGCTCTTGGGGAACGTACTACGATTGTACTGGGGGTCGACACCGATAAACTCATCTTT.

The gene calls are TRDV1 and TRDJ1; TRDD3 aligns across 11 bases. Germline V gene data show CDR1 as TSWWSYY and CDR2 as QGS. This CDR3 is 24 amino acids long. V lost 4 bases and J lost 0; bases outside the gene matches: 28. The CDR3 region is CALGGLGSYDGVAGGYMYTDKLIF. The CDR3 nucleotides read TGTGCTCTTGGGGGCCTCGGCTCCTACGACGGCGTTGCTGGGGGATACATGTACACCGATAAACTCATCTTT.

This clone came up a few times. The chain uses TRDV1 and TRDJ1, with D tentatively TRDD3 (5 bases). Deletions cut 4 bases from V and 5 bases from J, with 20 bases between. Germline CDR1 reads TSWWSYY; CDR2 reads QGS. This CDR3 is 16 amino acids long. The CDR3 reads CALGGRSRTGPDKLIF. The DNA of the CDR3 is TGTGCTCTTGGGGGCCGCTCCCGTACTGGTCCTGATAAACTCATCTTT.

This chain connects TRDV1 to TRDJ1, with 8 bases fitting TRDD3. From germline, CDR1 is TSWWSYY and CDR2 QGS. V shed 0 bases, J shed 0 bases, and the junction held 9 bases outside the gene matches. This CDR3 contains 18 residues. In DNA form, the CDR3 reads TGTGCTCTTGGGGAACTCCTACGCTTGGGGGATTACACCGATAAACTCATCTTT. Translation gives CALGELLRLGDYTDKLIF.

Concerning this clone: Other DNA sequences in this sample translate to the same CDR3. The genes are TRDV1 and TRDJ1; D might be TRDD2 or TRDD3, each matching 6 bases. The CDR3 totals 25 residues. Trimming left V 2 bases short and J 0 bases short, with 40 bases between. Germline values: CDR1 TSWWSYY, CDR2 QGS. The CDR3 protein is CALGEVLRVSFGGYPLSTYTDKLIF. The CDR3, as DNA: TGTGCTCTTGGGGAAGTCCTACGTGTGAGTTTTGGGGGGTACCCCCTTTCTACCTACACCGATAAACTCATCTTT.